The next 2 T cell receptor beta chains were all read from a single sample in a study of beta chain features in type 1 diabetes. cDNA synthesis used the whole RNA isolate, giving expressed TCRB sequences. Data came from immunoSEQ multiplex PCR; TCRdb stores just in-frame clones and leaves some out. Of roughly 230,000 clones in the sample, about 9.3% are singletons; the top ten hold less than 0.035%. Source material: naive CD4+ T cells from blood. These receptors were taken from a woman younger than 30 in good health.

The chain is built from TRBV30 and TRBJ1-2; D is uncertain. In germline, CDR1 is GTSNPN, CDR2 SVGIG (reference sequence). V lost 0 bases, J lost 3 bases, and 8 bases lay in between. The CDR3 loop spans 13 amino acids. Here the CDR3 DNA reads TGTGCCTGGAGTGTATTTCCTCACTATGGCTACACCTTC. It encodes CAWSVFPHYGYTF.

The gene calls are TRBV2 and TRBJ2-1, with D tentatively TRBD1 (6 bases). The germline gives CDR1 SNHLY, CDR2 FYNNEI. The CDR3 has 13 amino acids. V lost 5 bases to trimming and J lost 5 bases, with 10 bases between them. This CDR3 is CASSPRTDNEQFF. CDR3 in DNA: TGTGCCAGCAGTCCCCGGACAGACAATGAGCAGTTCTTC.